This TCR beta chain was found in a study of read filtering for tumor transcriptome and immune sequencing. This CDR3 comprises 15 residues. CDR1 and CDR2 from the germline V gene are SEHNR and FQNEAQ (reference sequence). The V gene lost 6 bases and the J gene lost 7 bases, with 19 bases spanning the gap. This library used roughly 400 ng RNA and molecular barcoded adaptors spanning alpha/delta and beta/gamma chains. TCRdb re-derived calls from the reads in MiXCR, one entry per CDR3 protein. Of roughly 38,000 distinct CDR3 sequences in the sample, 13% are singletons; the top ten hold 25% to 35%. The sequence was collected from a donor at least 40 years old with multiple myeloma. Source material: a population of CD138-negative cells sorted from bone marrow. The chain is built from TRBV7-9 and TRBJ2-1; possible D gene TRBD2, 5 bases. The CDR3 loop reads CASSYPGTSSNEQFF. CDR3 in DNA: TGTGCCAGCAGTTATCCCGGCACTAGTAGTAATGAGCAGTTCTTC.